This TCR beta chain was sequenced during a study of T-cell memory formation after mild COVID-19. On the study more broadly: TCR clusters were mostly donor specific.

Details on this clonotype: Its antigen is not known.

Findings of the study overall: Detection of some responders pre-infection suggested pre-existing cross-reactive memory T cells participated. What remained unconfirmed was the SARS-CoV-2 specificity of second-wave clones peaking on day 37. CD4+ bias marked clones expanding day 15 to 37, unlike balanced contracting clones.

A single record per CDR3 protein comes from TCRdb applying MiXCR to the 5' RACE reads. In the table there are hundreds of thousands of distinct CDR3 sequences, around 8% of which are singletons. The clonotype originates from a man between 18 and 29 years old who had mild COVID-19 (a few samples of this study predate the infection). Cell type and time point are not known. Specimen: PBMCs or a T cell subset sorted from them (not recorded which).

The CDR3 sequence is CATGPTGGEQFF. The CDR3 coding sequence is TGCGCCACCGGGCCCACGGGTGGTGAGCAGTTCTTC. The J gene is TRBJ2-1, the V gene TRBV10-2, with unresolved D. The CDR3 covers 12 residues. Between the trimmed V and J ends, which lost 10 bases and 9 bases, there was a span of 16 bases. Germline V gene data show CDR1 as WSHSY and CDR2 as SAAADI.